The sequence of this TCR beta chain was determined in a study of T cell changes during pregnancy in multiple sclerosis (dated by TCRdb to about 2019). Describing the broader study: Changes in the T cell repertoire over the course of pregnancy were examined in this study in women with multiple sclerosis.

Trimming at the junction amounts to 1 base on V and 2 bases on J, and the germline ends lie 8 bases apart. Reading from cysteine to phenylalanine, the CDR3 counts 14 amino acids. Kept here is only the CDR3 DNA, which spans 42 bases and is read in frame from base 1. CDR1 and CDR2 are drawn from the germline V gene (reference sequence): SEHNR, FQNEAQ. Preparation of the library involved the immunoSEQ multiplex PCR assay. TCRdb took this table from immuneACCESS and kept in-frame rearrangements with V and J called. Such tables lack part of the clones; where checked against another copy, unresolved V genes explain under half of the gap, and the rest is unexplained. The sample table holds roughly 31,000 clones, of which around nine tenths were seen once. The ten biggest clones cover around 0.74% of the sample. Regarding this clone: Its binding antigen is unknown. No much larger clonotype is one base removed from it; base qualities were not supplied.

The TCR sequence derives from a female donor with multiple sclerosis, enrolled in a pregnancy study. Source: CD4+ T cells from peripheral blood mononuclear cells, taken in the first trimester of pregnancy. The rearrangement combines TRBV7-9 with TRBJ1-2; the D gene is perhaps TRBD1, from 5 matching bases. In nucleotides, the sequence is TGTGCCAGCAGCTTAGTCCGGGGGAACTATGGCTACACCTTC. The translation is CASSLVRGNYGYTF.